These 12 T cell receptor beta chains share one sample of origin, sequenced in a study of cytomegalovirus exposure and HLA in healthy donors. Assay: immunoSEQ multiplex PCR; the TCRdb copy retains only in-frame clones and omits some. The sample contains around 120,000 clones, 86% of which appear only once. The sample consisted of PBMCs. The receptor source for this set is a man aged 18 to 30 in good health and CMV-seronegative.

This clone came up many times. V usage is TRBV5-5 and J usage is TRBJ2-1, with 10 bases matching TRBD2. Germline V lookup: CDR1 SGHKS, CDR2 YYEKEE (reference sequence). V lost 6 bases to trimming and J lost 6 bases; unmatched junction nucleotides: 9. The CDR3 has 15 amino acids. For the CDR3, the DNA is TGTGCCAGCACCCCCCCCAGCGGGAGGGCCAATGAGCAGTTCTTC. It translates to CASTPPSGRANEQFF.

This clone has just a few counts. The rearrangement links TRBV4-2 to TRBJ2-7; possibly TRBD2 for D (5 bases). The germline V and J ends were trimmed by 2 bases and 3 bases, with 11 bases remaining between them. Germline V gives CDR1 LGHNA, CDR2 YNFKEQ. The CDR3 contains 14 residues. This CDR3 reads CASSQPPLDYEQYF. CDR3 coding DNA: TGTGCCAGCAGCCAACCCCCACTAGACTACGAGCAGTACTTC.

The chain recombines TRBV13 with TRBJ2-7, with D possibly being TRBD1 (6 bases). The V end was cut by 1 base, the J end by 2 bases, with 15 bases between. Per germline, CDR1 PRHDT and CDR2 FYEKMQ (reference sequence). This CDR3 spans 16 amino acids. The CDR3 region is CASSLEATGGPYEQYF. The CDR3 DNA is TGTGCCAGCAGCTTAGAGGCGACAGGCGGACCCTACGAGCAGTACTTC.

This chain links TRBV9 with TRBJ1-1; D possibly corresponds to TRBD1 (5 bases). This CDR3 region has 14 residues. CDR1 and CDR2 (germline): SGDLS, YYNGEE. Trimming removed 4 bases from V and 5 bases from J, with 15 bases in between. The CDR3 spells CASSPLGRGTEAFF. CDR3 nucleotide sequence: TGTGCCAGCAGCCCCTTGGGGAGGGGAACTGAAGCTTTCTTT.

This clone has only a few counts. V gene TRBV2 combines with J gene TRBJ1-2; possibly TRBD1 for D (5 bases). Looked up from germline, CDR1 is SNHLY and CDR2 is FYNNEI. This CDR3 is built from 15 residues. Trimming shortened V by 0 bases and J by 7 bases, and 15 bases separated the two germline ends. This CDR3 is CASSEARSPGPGYTF. CDR3 bases: TGTGCCAGCAGTGAAGCGCGGTCCCCAGGGCCTGGCTACACCTTC.

The chain couples TRBV19 to TRBJ1-2, with D perhaps matching TRBD1 (5 bases). Trimming took off 3 bases at V and 4 bases at J, with 12 bases between the two ends. CDR1 and CDR2 from the germline V gene are LNHDA and SQIVND (reference sequence). This CDR3 has 14 amino acids. The DNA for the CDR3 is TGTGCCAGTAGTATCCGGGGGAATGGCTATGGCTACACCTTC. Its translation: CASSIRGNGYGYTF.

The chain couples TRBV6-5 to TRBJ1-5; D is unresolved. Trimming left V 7 bases short and J 4 bases short, with 14 bases between. Germline V gene sequence: CDR1 MNHEY, CDR2 SVGAGI. The CDR3 spans 14 residues. Here the CDR3 reads CASNQRGVNQPQHF. The CDR3 DNA reads TGTGCCAGCAACCAGCGTGGTGTTAATCAGCCCCAGCATTTT.

The V call is TRBV6-6, the J call TRBJ2-7; TRBD1 might be the D (5 bases). Trimming took off 0 bases at V and 7 bases at J, with 13 bases between the two ends. The CDR3 loop spans 14 amino acids. In germline, CDR1 is MNHNY, CDR2 SVGAGI (reference sequence). The CDR3: CASSYSKGSREQYF. The CDR3, as DNA: TGTGCCAGCAGTTACTCGAAGGGGTCGCGGGAGCAGTACTTC.

This sequence joins TRBV5-1 and TRBJ2-3; D possibly corresponds to TRBD2 (5 bases). The CDR3 sequence is 16 residues long. Germline CDR1 is SGHRS and CDR2 is YFSETQ. Trimming removed 0 bases from V and 2 bases from J, with 13 bases in between. The CDR3 DNA reads as TGCGCCAGCAGCTTGGCTGGCGGGCCCAACACAGATACGCAGTATTTT. Amino acid sequence: CASSLAGGPNTDTQYF. The entire variable domain, with the rest obtained from reference TRBV5-1 and TRBJ2-3, is as follows: KAGVTQTPRYLIKTRGQQVTLSCSPISGHRSVSWYQQTPGQGLQFLFEYFSETQRNKGNFPGRFSGRQFSNSRSEMNVSTLELGDSALYLCASSLAGGPNTDTQYFGPGTRLTVL.

This chain joins TRBV29-1 and TRBJ2-3; 11 bases line up with TRBD2. V shed 3 bases, J shed 1 base, and the junction held 12 bases outside the gene matches. The CDR3 runs 18 residues. CDR1 is SQVTM and CDR2 is ANQGSEA in the germline V gene. CDR3 residues: CSVEMETSGIVGTDTQYF. In nucleotides, the CDR3 is TGCAGCGTTGAGATGGAGACTAGCGGGATAGTGGGCACAGATACGCAGTATTTT.

This clone was observed a single time. A junction end diverges from the germline sequence, so it may reflect a read error. This chain joins TRBV13 and TRBJ2-3; the D is unclear. The V gene's germline CDR1 is PRHDT and CDR2 FYEKMQ (reference sequence). CDR3 length equals 14 residues. CDR3 sequence: CASSLGLKTDTQYF. The CDR3 DNA sequence: TGTGCCAGCAGCCTAGGCCTTAAAACAGATACGCAGTATTTT.

The V gene is TRBV7-9, the J gene TRBJ1-3; 8 bases are shared with TRBD1. Germline lookup yields CDR1 SEHNR and CDR2 FQNEAQ (reference sequence). This CDR3 contains 13 residues. Germline trimming cut 4 bases from V and 7 bases from J; bases unmatched to any gene: 3. The chain's CDR3 is CASSWGQANTIYF. As DNA, the CDR3 is TGTGCCAGCAGCTGGGGACAGGCGAACACCATATATTTT.